This TCR beta chain is from a study of blood T cell repertoires in COVID-19. Study-wide context: COVID-19 samples collected from the United States, Italy and Spain covered acute and convalescent phases.

Trimming removed 3 bases at V and 5 bases at J, with 11 bases between. Germline V gives CDR1 MDHEN, CDR2 SYDVKM. CDR3 length: 14 amino acids. In the source study's methods: From reference gene primer amplification, estimates of nucleated cell counts were derived. Repertoires were generated with immunoSEQ multiplex PCR, while TCRdb's copy carries only in-frame clones and drops some. V and J calls and clone size are as listed in that table; D and trimming were resolved from the DNA. Of approximately 210,000 clones in the sample, about 90% were seen once. The rearrangement joins TRBV28 to TRBJ1-5; D might be TRBD1 (5 bases). The sample taken for sequencing was peripheral blood. This sequence was found in a young man with acute or convalescent COVID-19. In DNA, the CDR3 is TGTGCCAGCAGTTTCGGGGGGAGGGATCAGCCCCAGCATTTT. Protein product: CASSFGGRDQPQHF.